This is a list of T cell receptor beta chains from one sample in a study of blood T cell repertoires in COVID-19. Generated by immunoSEQ multiplex PCR, the TCRdb table keeps only in-frame clones and is missing some. The sample has some 300,000 clones; nearly 90% are singletons. Sequenced: PBMCs or T cells enriched from blood (not recorded which). These receptors were taken from a woman between 45 and 60 years old who had been exposed to COVID-19. Both conserved end residues are part of each CDR3. D genes are given only for firm matches. Not every row has a clone size; where given, it reads once, few, many or a size class.

d_call,clone_size,j_call,v_call,cdr3_aa,cdr3_nt
-,-,TRBJ1-2,TRBV20-1,CSASVRNYGYTF,TGCAGTGCTAGTGTGCGTAACTATGGCTACACCTTC
-,few,TRBJ2-2,TRBV18,CASSPNVPAGGSTGELFF,TGTGCCAGCTCACCAAACGTTCCCGCAGGGGGGAGCACCGGGGAGCTGTTTTTT
TRBD1,-,TRBJ1-5,TRBV28,CASGSNRRDRDYSNQPQHF,TGTGCCAGCGGGTCTAATCGCCGGGACAGGGATTATAGCAATCAGCCCCAGCATTTT
TRBD1,-,TRBJ2-3,TRBV6-5,CASSYSTGASTDTQYF,TGTGCCAGCAGTTATTCGACAGGGGCTAGCACAGATACGCAGTATTTT
-,-,TRBJ2-2,TRBV5-1,CASSLQGGVPGELFF,TGCGCCAGCAGCCTACAGGGAGGGGTCCCCGGGGAGCTGTTTTTT
TRBD1,-,TRBJ2-7,TRBV19,CASSIQGAISYEQYF,TGTGCCAGTAGTATACAGGGGGCGATCTCCTACGAGCAGTACTTC
-,-,TRBJ1-5,TRBV2,CASSEPPGLSGQPQHF,TGTGCCAGCAGTGAACCGCCAGGACTTTCTGGGCAGCCCCAGCATTTT
TRBD2,-,TRBJ2-3,TRBV7-2,CASSPRELAGTQYF,TGTGCCAGCAGCCCCCGCGAACTAGCGGGGACGCAGTATTTT
-,-,TRBJ2-7,TRBV7-2,CASSLSRGSSYEQYF,TGTGCCAGCAGCTTATCGCGGGGAAGCTCCTACGAGCAGTACTTC
-,-,TRBJ1-1,TRBV5-5,CASSFRERGILNTEAFF,TGTGCCAGCAGCTTTCGGGAAAGGGGGATCCTGAACACTGAAGCTTTCTTT
TRBD1,-,TRBJ2-2,TRBV7-2,CASSPGTGGVGELFF,TGTGCCAGCAGCCCCGGGACAGGGGGCGTCGGGGAGCTGTTTTTT
TRBD1,-,TRBJ1-4,TRBV5-1,CASSSPGQGQKLFF,TGCGCCAGCAGCAGCCCGGGACAGGGGCAAAAACTGTTTTTT
-,-,TRBJ2-7,TRBV5-1,CASSHGGTGLYEQYF,TGCGCCAGCAGCCACGGGGGGACAGGACTCTACGAGCAGTACTTC
-,-,TRBJ2-7,TRBV19,CASSINSGLTYEQYF,TGTGCCAGTAGTATAAATTCAGGGTTAACCTACGAGCAGTACTTC
TRBD2,-,TRBJ2-1,TRBV6-1,CASSDLGLAAVYNEQFF,TGTGCCAGCAGTGACCTGGGACTAGCGGCTGTCTACAATGAGCAGTTCTTC
TRBD2,-,TRBJ2-3,TRBV28,CASSLETLAGGSDHTQYF,TGTGCCAGCAGTTTAGAAACTTTAGCGGGGGGGTCGGATCATACGCAGTATTTT
TRBD1,once,TRBJ2-1,TRBV7-2,CASSLGYDRVSLHEQFF,TGTGCCAGCAGCTTAGGCTATGACAGGGTCTCTCTCCATGAGCAGTTCTTC
-,-,TRBJ2-5,TRBV11-1,CASSAKRRGETQYF,TGTGCCAGCAGCGCGAAACGACGGGGGGAGACCCAGTACTTC
-,-,TRBJ2-5,TRBV6-2/TRBV6-3,CASSARGAKETQYF,TGTGCCAGCAGCGCCCGGGGGGCGAAAGAGACCCAGTACTTC
-,-,TRBJ1-1,TRBV10-2,CASKDGAALNTEAFF,TGCGCCAGCAAAGACGGAGCTGCATTGAACACTGAAGCTTTCTTT
-,once,TRBJ2-3,TRBV5-1,CASSFKGSLTDTQYF,TGCGCCAGCAGCTTTAAGGGGTCTCTCACAGATACGCAGTATTTT
-,once,TRBJ1-1,TRBV19,CASSIWAQTNTEAFF,TGTGCCAGTAGTATATGGGCACAGACGAACACTGAAGCTTTCTTT
TRBD2,-,TRBJ2-1,TRBV28,CASRRGLAGGHPPFF,TGTGCCAGCAGGCGGGGACTAGCGGGGGGTCACCCCCCGTTCTTC
-,-,TRBJ1-2,TRBV20-1,CSAASDRYTF,TGCAGTGCCGCCTCCGATCGGTACACCTTC
TRBD1,-,TRBJ1-5,TRBV28,CASRLSGGGQPQHF,TGTGCCAGCAGACTATCAGGGGGCGGTCAGCCCCAGCATTTT
TRBD1,-,TRBJ1-4,TRBV5-4,CASSLGTGDREKLFF,TGTGCCAGCAGCTTGGGGACAGGGGACAGGGAAAAACTGTTTTTT
-,-,TRBJ2-1,TRBV5-1,CASSLGAAGQSLSSYNEQFF,TGCGCCAGCAGCTTAGGAGCCGCCGGCCAATCCTTGAGCTCCTACAATGAGCAGTTCTTC